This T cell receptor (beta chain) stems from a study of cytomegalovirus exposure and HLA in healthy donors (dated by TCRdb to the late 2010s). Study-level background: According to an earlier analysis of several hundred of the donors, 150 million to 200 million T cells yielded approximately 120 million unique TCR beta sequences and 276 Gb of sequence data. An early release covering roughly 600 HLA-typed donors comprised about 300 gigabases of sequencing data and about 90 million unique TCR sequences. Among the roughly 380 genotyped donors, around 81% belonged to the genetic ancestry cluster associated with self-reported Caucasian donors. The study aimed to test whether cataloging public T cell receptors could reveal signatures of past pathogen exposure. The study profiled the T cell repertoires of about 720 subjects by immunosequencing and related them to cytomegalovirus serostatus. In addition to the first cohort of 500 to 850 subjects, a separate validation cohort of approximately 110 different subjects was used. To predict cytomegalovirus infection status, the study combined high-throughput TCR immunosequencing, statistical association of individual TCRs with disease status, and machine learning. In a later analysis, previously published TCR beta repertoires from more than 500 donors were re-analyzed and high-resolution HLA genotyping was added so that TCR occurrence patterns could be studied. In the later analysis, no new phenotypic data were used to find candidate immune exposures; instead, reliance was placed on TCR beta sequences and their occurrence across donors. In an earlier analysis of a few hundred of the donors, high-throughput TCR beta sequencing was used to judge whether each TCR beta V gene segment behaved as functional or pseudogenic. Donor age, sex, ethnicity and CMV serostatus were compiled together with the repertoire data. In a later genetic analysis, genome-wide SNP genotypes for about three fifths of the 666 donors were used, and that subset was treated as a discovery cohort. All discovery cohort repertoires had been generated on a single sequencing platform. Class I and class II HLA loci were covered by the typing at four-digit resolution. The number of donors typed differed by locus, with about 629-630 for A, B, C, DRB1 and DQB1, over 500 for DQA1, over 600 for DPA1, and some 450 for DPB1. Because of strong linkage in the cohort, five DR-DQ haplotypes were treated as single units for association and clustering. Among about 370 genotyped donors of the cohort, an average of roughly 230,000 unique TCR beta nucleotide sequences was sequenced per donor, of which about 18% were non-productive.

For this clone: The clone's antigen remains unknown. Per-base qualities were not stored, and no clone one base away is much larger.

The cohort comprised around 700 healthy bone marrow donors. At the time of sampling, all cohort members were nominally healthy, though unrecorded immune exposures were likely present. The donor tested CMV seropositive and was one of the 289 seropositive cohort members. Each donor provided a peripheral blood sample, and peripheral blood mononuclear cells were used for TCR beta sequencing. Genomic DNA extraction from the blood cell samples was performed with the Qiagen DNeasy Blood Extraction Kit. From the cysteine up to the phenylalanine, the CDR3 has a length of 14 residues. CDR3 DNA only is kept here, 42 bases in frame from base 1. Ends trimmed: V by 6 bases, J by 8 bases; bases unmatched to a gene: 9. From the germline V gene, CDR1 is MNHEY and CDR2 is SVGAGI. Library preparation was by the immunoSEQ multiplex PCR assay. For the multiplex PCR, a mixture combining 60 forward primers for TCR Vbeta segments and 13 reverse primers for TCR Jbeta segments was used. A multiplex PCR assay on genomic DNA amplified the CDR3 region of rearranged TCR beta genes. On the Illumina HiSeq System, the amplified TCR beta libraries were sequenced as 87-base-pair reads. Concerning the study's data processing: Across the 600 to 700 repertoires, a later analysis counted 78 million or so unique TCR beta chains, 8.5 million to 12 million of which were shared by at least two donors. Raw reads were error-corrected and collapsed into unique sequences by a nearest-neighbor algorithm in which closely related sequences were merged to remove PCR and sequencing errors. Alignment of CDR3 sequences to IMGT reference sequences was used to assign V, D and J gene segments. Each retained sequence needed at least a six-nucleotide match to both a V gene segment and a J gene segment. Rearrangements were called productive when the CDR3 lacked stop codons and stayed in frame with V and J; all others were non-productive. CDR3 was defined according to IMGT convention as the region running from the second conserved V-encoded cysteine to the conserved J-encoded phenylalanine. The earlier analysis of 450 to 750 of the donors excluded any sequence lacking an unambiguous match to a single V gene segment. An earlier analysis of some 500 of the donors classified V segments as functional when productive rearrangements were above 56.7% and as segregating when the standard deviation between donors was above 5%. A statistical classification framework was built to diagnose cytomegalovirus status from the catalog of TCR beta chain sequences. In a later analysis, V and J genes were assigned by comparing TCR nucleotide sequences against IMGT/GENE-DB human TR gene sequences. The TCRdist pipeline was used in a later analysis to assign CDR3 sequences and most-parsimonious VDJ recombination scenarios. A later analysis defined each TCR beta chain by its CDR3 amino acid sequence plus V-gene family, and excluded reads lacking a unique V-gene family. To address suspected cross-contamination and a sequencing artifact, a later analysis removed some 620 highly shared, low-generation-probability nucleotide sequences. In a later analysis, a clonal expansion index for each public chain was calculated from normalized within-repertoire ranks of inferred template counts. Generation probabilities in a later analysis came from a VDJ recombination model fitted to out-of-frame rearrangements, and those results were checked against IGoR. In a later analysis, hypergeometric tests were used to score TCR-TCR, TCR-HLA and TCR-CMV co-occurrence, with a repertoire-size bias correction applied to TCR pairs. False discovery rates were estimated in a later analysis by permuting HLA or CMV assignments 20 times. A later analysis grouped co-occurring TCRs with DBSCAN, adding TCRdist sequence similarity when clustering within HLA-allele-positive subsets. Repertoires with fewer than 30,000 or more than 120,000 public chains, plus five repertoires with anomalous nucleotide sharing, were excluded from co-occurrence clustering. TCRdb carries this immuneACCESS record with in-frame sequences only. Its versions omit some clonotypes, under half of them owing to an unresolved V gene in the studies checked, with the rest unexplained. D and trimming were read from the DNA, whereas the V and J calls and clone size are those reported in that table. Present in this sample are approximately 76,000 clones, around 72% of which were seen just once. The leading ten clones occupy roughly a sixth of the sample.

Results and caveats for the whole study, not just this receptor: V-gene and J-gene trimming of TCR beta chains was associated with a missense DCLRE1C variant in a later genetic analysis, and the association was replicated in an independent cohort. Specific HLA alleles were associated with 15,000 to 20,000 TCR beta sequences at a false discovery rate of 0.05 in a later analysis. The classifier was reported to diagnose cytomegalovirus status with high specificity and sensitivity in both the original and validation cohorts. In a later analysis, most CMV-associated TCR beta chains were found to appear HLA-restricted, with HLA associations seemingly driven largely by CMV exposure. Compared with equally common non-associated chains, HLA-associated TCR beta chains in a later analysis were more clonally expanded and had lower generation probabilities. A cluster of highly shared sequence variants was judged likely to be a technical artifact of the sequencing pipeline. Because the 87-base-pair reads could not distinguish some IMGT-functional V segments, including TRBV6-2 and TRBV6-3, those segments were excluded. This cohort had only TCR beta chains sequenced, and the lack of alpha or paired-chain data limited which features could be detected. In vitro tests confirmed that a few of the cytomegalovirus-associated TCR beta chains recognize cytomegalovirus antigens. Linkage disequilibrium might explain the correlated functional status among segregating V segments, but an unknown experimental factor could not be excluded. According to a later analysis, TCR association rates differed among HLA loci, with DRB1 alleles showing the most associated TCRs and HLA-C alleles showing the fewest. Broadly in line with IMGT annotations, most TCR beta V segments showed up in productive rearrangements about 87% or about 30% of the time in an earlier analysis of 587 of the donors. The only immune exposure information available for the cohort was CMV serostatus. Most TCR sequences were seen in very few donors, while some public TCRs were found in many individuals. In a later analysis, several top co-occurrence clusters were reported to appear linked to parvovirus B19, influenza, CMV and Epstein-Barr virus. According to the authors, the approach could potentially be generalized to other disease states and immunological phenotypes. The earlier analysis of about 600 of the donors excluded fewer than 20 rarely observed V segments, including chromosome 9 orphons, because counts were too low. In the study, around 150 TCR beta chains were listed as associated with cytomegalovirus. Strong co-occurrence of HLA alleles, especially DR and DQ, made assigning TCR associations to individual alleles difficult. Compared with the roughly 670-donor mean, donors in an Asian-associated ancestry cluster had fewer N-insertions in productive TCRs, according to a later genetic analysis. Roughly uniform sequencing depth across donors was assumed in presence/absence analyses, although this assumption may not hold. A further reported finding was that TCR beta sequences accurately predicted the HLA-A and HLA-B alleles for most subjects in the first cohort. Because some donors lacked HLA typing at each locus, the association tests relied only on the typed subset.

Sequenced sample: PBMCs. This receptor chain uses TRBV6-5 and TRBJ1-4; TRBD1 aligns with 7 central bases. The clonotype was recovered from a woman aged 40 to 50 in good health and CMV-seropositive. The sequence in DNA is TGTGCCAGCAGCCCGGGACAGCGCCTCGAAAAACTGTTTTTT. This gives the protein CASSPGQRLEKLFF.